A selection of T cell receptor beta chains follows, all from one sample in a study of regulatory T cells in long-lasting Graves disease. TCRdb analysed the multiplex PCR reads with MiXCR anew, one entry per CDR3 protein. The sample includes fewer than 450,000 distinct CDR3 sequences, about a fifth of them seen just once. Source: peripheral blood mononuclear cells (PBMCs), taken when the disease was refractory, from a patient treated with antithyroid drugs. These receptors were obtained from a female donor with Graves disease. CDR3s include the opening cysteine and the closing phenylalanine or tryptophan. A D gene is named only where the DNA matches it firmly.

TRBJ1-1	TRBV20-1	.	CSVQIGHTEAFF
TRBJ2-5	TRBV29-1	TRBD1	CSVPDRRQETQYF
TRBJ2-5	TRBV12-3/TRBV12-4	TRBD2	CASSLLSGGAETQYF
TRBJ2-5	TRBV12-3/TRBV12-4	.	CASRGGERETQYF
TRBJ1-5	TRBV12-3/TRBV12-4	.	CASSLAGGNQPQHF
TRBJ1-5	TRBV16	.	CASSPGQPNGSNQPQHF
TRBJ2-7	TRBV20-1	TRBD2	CSARVPSGRTYEQYF
TRBJ1-4	TRBV7-2	.	CASSKTGIATNEKLFF
TRBJ2-3	TRBV5-1	.	CASSLERLSTDTQYF
TRBJ1-6	TRBV3-1	TRBD1	CASSQDLGGTGGSPLHF
TRBJ1-1	TRBV29-1	.	CSVIGDMNTEAFF
TRBJ2-2	TRBV7-2	.	CASSLVMTPERSGELFF
TRBJ1-1	TRBV29-1	.	CSVTPAQGRAFF
TRBJ2-2	TRBV5-4	TRBD2	CASSSGGRFTGELFF
TRBJ2-3	TRBV10-3	.	CAGRDRSTDTQYF
TRBJ1-2	TRBV28	TRBD1	CASIGDREHGYTF
TRBJ1-1	TRBV6-2/TRBV6-3	TRBD1	CASSQDRDPMNTEAFF
TRBJ2-7	TRBV28	TRBD2	CASSLNGGSYEQYF
TRBJ2-1	TRBV12-3/TRBV12-4	TRBD2	CASSPGLAGAAYNEQFF
TRBJ1-1	TRBV19	.	CASSIDASGFRAEAFF
TRBJ1-1	TRBV18	TRBD1	CASLFHAGTGINTEAFF
TRBJ2-2	TRBV2	.	CASSQTGELFF
TRBJ2-5	TRBV18	.	CASSPPVGAAVETQYF
TRBJ2-6	TRBV27	.	CASSTRGTPFSGANVLTF
TRBJ1-2	TRBV10-3	.	CAISESGGAGFHYGYTF
TRBJ2-2	TRBV28	.	CASSLWGLARLNTGELFF
TRBJ1-6	TRBV10-3	TRBD1	CAISGSDRGHNSPLHF
TRBJ2-1	TRBV20-1	TRBD2	CSAEKFTTRVGLPVNEQFF
TRBJ1-5	TRBV11-2	.	CASSSDGNQPQHF
TRBJ2-7	TRBV7-9	.	CASSVDGSSDEQYF
TRBJ1-2	TRBV19	.	CASIPGGGQSGYGYTF
TRBJ2-5	TRBV11-2	.	CASSLGGFQETQYF
TRBJ1-3	TRBV6-7	.	CASSYSIRTGQGRRPSGNTIYF
TRBJ2-5	TRBV12-3/TRBV12-4	.	CASGNGALQTQYF
TRBJ1-2	TRBV30	.	CAWTRRLDRNYGYTF
TRBJ2-5	TRBV19	TRBD2	CASSSRLAGDQETQYF
TRBJ2-7	TRBV28	.	CASSLWQGSSYEQYF
TRBJ2-7	TRBV29-1	.	CSVATALINEQYF
TRBJ1-3	TRBV2	.	CASSEAAGGNTIYF
TRBJ2-1	TRBV12-3/TRBV12-4	TRBD2	CASSSGTSGKNEQFF
TRBJ1-2	TRBV12-3/TRBV12-4	.	CASSLAYGREGDYGYTF
TRBJ1-5	TRBV30	.	CAWGFGQPQHF
TRBJ1-1	TRBV27	.	CASSLFTGPRGTEAFF
TRBJ2-7	TRBV11-2	TRBD1	CASSLEFSGTAISYEQYF
TRBJ2-2	TRBV10-3	.	CAISAMLMSRELFF
TRBJ2-1	TRBV4-3	TRBD2	CASSQEAGESYNEQFF
TRBJ2-6	TRBV19	.	CASSMARGGRQSSGANVLTF
TRBJ1-1	TRBV10-3	.	CAISQQGGNTEAFF
TRBJ1-5	TRBV2	TRBD1	CAPSKPGGQKFVGQPQHF
TRBJ2-5	TRBV29-1	TRBD1	CSVETGLGETQYF
TRBJ2-7	TRBV5-4	TRBD2	CASSRTGGQSYEQYF
TRBJ2-1	TRBV7-9	.	CASSFGGYNEQFF
TRBJ2-2	TRBV7-9	.	CASSFNSVGNTGELFF
TRBJ2-2	TRBV4-1	TRBD2	CASSQDRLLGPGGTGELFF
TRBJ1-1	TRBV7-9	.	CASSPTAIEAFF
TRBJ1-2	TRBV6-2/TRBV6-3	.	CASSYSGLEDYGYTF
TRBJ2-7	TRBV6-1	.	CASQGGYYEQYF
TRBJ2-7	TRBV2	.	CASSEWDGQYF
TRBJ1-1	TRBV5-6	.	CASSLTFDSLNTEAFF
TRBJ2-2	TRBV28	.	CASCTDHGIGELFF